The 8 T cell receptor beta chains listed next were all sequenced from one sample in a study of regulatory T cells in long-lasting Graves disease. Time point of the sample: newly diagnosed GD, antithyroid drugs for less than 3 months. Generation of the TCR library employed RNA extracted from PBMCs. Building of the TCR beta libraries involved iRepertoire HTBI primers and Arm-PCR of CDR3 regions. From the multiplex PCR reads, TCRdb called clonotypes with MiXCR, one entry per CDR3 protein. The sample lists 600,000 to 650,000 distinct CDR3 sequences, roughly 15% occurring once. This sample also appeared in a second study, on T cells in Graves' hyperthyroidism and ophthalmopathy.

Sequencing used peripheral blood mononuclear cells (PBMCs), obtained at new diagnosis, from a patient treated with antithyroid drugs. The receptors shown here come from a woman in her twenties or thirties with Graves disease.

This clonotype was found a few times. In nucleotides, the CDR3 is TGCAGTGTTAAGATTTCTGGACAGGGGGCTGGAAACACCATATATTTT. Its protein product is CSVKISGQGAGNTIYF. This chain links TRBV20-1 with TRBJ1-3; 10 bases agree with TRBD1. The CDR3 length is 16 residues. Germline V gene lookup returns CDR1 DFQATT and CDR2 SNEGSKA (reference sequence). V shed 7 bases and J 2 bases; nucleotides not matched to a gene: 11.

At least ten counts were recorded for this clonotype. V usage is TRBV12-3 or TRBV12-4 and J usage is TRBJ1-6; 7 bases map to TRBD1. Unmatched junction bases numbered 5, after V lost 6 bases and J lost 6 bases. The CDR3 is made up of 14 amino acids. The CDR3, as DNA: TGTGCCAGCAGCCCCGACAGGGTTAATTCACCCCTCCACTTT. Translation: CASSPDRVNSPLHF.

This clonotype occurred a few times. The chain uses TRBV11-2 and TRBJ1-6; D is undetermined. Germline V gene sequence: CDR1 SGHAT, CDR2 FQNNGV. The V gene lost 1 base and the J gene lost 10 bases, with 20 bases spanning the gap. This CDR3 comprises 17 residues. In nucleotides, the CDR3 is TGTGCCAGCAGCTTAGGGTCCTCGACGGTCGGGAACTCACCCCTCCACTTT. This gives the protein CASSLGSSTVGNSPLHF.

This clonotype was seen many times. CDR3 amino acids: CSVARLTGGNEQFF. The CDR3 DNA follows: TGCAGCGTGGCTCGGCTGACAGGGGGCAATGAGCAGTTCTTC. V and J are TRBV29-1 and TRBJ2-1; 9 bases map to TRBD1. With V trimmed by 6 bases and J by 6 bases, 9 bases remained unmatched. The CDR3 is made up of 14 amino acids. From germline, CDR1 is SQVTM and CDR2 ANQGSEA.

This clonotype has a count of ten or more. The CDR3: CAWRMADRESGELFF. Here the CDR3 DNA reads TGTGCCTGGAGGATGGCAGACCGCGAATCCGGGGAGCTGTTTTTT. The chain has TRBV30 and TRBJ2-2; no firm D call. Germline-derived CDR1 and CDR2 are GTSNPN and SVGIG (reference sequence). CDR3 length: 15 residues. V dropped 3 bases and J dropped 6 bases, with 17 bases sitting between them.

The chain recombines TRBV30 with TRBJ1-3; D is unclear. V shed 3 bases and J shed 0 bases, with 9 bases lying between them. The CDR3 is 14 amino acids. The V gene's germline CDR1 is GTSNPN and CDR2 SVGIG (reference sequence). Here the CDR3 reads CAWRLRVSGNTIYF. CDR3 coding DNA: TGTGCCTGGAGGCTCAGAGTCTCTGGAAACACCATATATTTT.

This clonotype has at least ten counts. The chain links TRBV28 to TRBJ2-5; perhaps TRBD2 as D (6 bases). Per germline, CDR1 MDHEN and CDR2 SYDVKM. The CDR3 is 15 amino acids. V lost 2 bases and J lost 5, with 15 bases in between. CDR3 loop: CASSLGGVNLETQYF. The CDR3 region has the DNA TGTGCCAGCAGTTTAGGCGGGGTCAATCTTGAGACCCAGTACTTC.

The chain carries TRBV3-1 and TRBJ1-2; no firm D call. This CDR3 has 12 amino acids. Germline CDR1 is LGHDT and CDR2 is YNNKEL (reference sequence). V lost 8 bases and J lost 7, with 14 bases in between. The CDR3 here is CASGLPWGGYTF. The CDR3 region has the DNA TGTGCCAGCGGGCTCCCCTGGGGTGGCTACACCTTC.